The 27 T cell receptor beta chains in this list originate from one sample, sequenced in a study of cytomegalovirus exposure and HLA in healthy donors. Libraries were prepared by immunoSEQ multiplex PCR; TCRdb keeps only in-frame clonotypes and omits some of them. The sample includes approximately 120,000 clones, almost 90% of them seen just once. Source material: PBMCs. The receptor set was obtained from a woman aged 18-35 years in good health and CMV-seronegative.

This chain links TRBV7-2 with TRBJ1-2; D is ambiguous. The CDR3 contains 11 residues. CDR1 and CDR2 (germline): SGHTA, FQGNSA. V was clipped by 8 bases and J by 4 bases, with 8 bases between them. CDR3 sequence: CASGPGYGYTF. CDR3 coding DNA: TGTGCCAGCGGGCCTGGCTATGGCTACACCTTC. The full variable domain, in which reference TRBV7-2 and TRBJ1-2 provide the parts outside the CDR3, is GAGVSQSPSNKVTEKGKDVELRCDPISGHTALYWYRQSLGQGLEFLIYFQGNSAPDKSGLPSDRFSAERTGGSVSTLTIQRTQQEDSAVYLCASGPGYGYTFGSGTRLTVV.

This clone showed up just once. V gene TRBV6-5 combines with J gene TRBJ1-4; D is unclear. Trimming cost V 6 bases and J 5 bases, with 10 bases left between them. CDR3 length: 13 residues. Germline V gene lookup returns CDR1 MNHEY and CDR2 SVGAGI. The DNA of the CDR3 is TGTGCCAGCAGGAGGGTTAGGAATGAAAAACTGTTTTTT. Translation: CASRRVRNEKLFF.

This chain joins TRBV2 and TRBJ2-5; a possible D gene is TRBD1 (7 bases). The CDR3 has 16 amino acids. The germline gives CDR1 SNHLY, CDR2 FYNNEI. The germline V and J ends were trimmed by 8 bases and 5 bases, with 24 bases remaining between them. Here the CDR3 reads CASALTRQGGGETQYF. CDR3 coding DNA: TGTGCCAGCGCCCTAACCCGACAGGGTGGAGGGGAGACCCAGTACTTC.

This clone was seen only once. The V and J genes are TRBV9 and TRBJ2-3; D not resolved. CDR1 and CDR2 (germline): SGDLS, YYNGEE. CDR3 length equals 13 residues. The V and J ends lost 3 bases and 3 bases respectively, with 8 bases between them. The CDR3 region is CASSGDTTDTQYF. DNA for the CDR3: TGTGCCAGCAGCGGTGACACTACAGATACGCAGTATTTT.

The V gene is TRBV27, the J gene TRBJ1-2; TRBD1 is a possible D gene (6 bases). This CDR3 region has 13 residues. V lost 4 bases to trimming and J lost 7 bases, with 13 bases between them. In germline, CDR1 is MNHEY, CDR2 SMNVEV (reference sequence). This CDR3 reads CASSSTGRGGYTF. The CDR3 nucleotides read TGTGCCAGCAGTTCGACAGGCCGGGGTGGCTACACCTTC.

The V and J genes are TRBV5-1 and TRBJ2-2; 9 bases are shared with TRBD1. V gave up 4 bases and J gave up 4 bases; unmatched junction bases: 8. The CDR3 extends over 16 amino acids. The germline V gene encodes CDR1 SGHRS and CDR2 YFSETQ. The CDR3 region has the DNA TGCGCCAGCAGCGCGAACAGGGGGCCGGTCACCGGGGAGCTGTTTTTT. This translates into CASSANRGPVTGELFF.

The chain links TRBV14 to TRBJ1-2; D remains ambiguous. Germline CDR1 SGHDN, CDR2 FVKESK. The CDR3 covers 13 residues. V was pared by 2 bases and J by 7 bases, with 11 bases between. The DNA for the CDR3 is TGTGCCAGCAGCCAAACAGCCTTTGGTGGCTACACCTTC. Translating gives CASSQTAFGGYTF.

On this clone: Other DNA variants within this sample encode the same CDR3. The chain uses TRBV28 and TRBJ2-7; 8 nucleotides agree with TRBD1. V was pared by 4 bases and J by 0 bases, with 5 bases of the junction left unmatched. The CDR3 has 15 amino acids. Germline CDR1 and CDR2: MDHEN and SYDVKM. For the CDR3, the DNA is TGTGCCAGCAGTTCAACCGGGACAGGCTCCTACGAGCAGTACTTC. Protein: CASSSTGTGSYEQYF.

The chain couples TRBV4-2 to TRBJ2-6, with 9 bases that match TRBD2. There are 21 residues in the CDR3. Germline trimming cut 4 bases from V and 3 bases from J; bases unmatched to any gene: 19. Germline V CDR1 and CDR2: LGHNA, YNFKEQ. This chain's CDR3 is CASSPSELAGSPRGGANVLTF. DNA for the CDR3: TGTGCCAGCAGCCCCTCGGAGCTAGCGGGGTCTCCCAGGGGTGGGGCCAACGTCCTGACTTTC.

This chain joins TRBV6-5 and TRBJ1-1; maybe TRBD1 (5 bases). CDR3 length: 12 amino acids. The V gene lost 6 bases and the J gene lost 7 bases, with 12 bases spanning the gap. Germline V gene lookup returns CDR1 MNHEY and CDR2 SVGAGI. The CDR3 nucleotides read TGTGCCAGCAGAAATATAAGGGGTGAAGCTTTCTTT. It codes for CASRNIRGEAFF.

The chain joins TRBV30 to TRBJ1-3; tentatively, D is TRBD1 (6 bases). Germline assignment: CDR1 GTSNPN and CDR2 SVGIG (reference sequence). V was cut by 3 bases and J by 5 bases, with 14 bases left in between. This CDR3 is built from 14 residues. The CDR3 here is CAWRETGSRNTIYF. Here the CDR3 DNA reads TGTGCCTGGAGGGAGACAGGTTCGCGAAACACCATATATTTT.

CDR3 coding DNA: TGTGCCAGCAGCTTAGACCCATTTATAGCGGGAGCTGGAACCGGGGAGCTGTTTTTT. It specifies CASSLDPFIAGAGTGELFF. The V gene is TRBV11-2, the J gene TRBJ2-2; 9 positions agree with TRBD2. V lost 0 bases and J lost 5; bases outside the gene matches: 13. There are 19 residues in the CDR3. The germline CDR1 and CDR2 sequences are SGHAT and FQNNGV. The whole variable domain, remainder taken from reference TRBV11-2 and TRBJ2-2, is EAGVAQSPRYKIIEKRQSVAFWCNPISGHATLYWYQQILGQGPKLLIQFQNNGVVDDSQLPKDRFSAERLKGVDSTLKIQPAKLEDSAVYLCASSLDPFIAGAGTGELFFGEGSRLTVL.

The rearrangement uses TRBV6-1 and TRBJ1-4, with TRBD1 as a possible D gene (5 bases). Germline loops: CDR1 MNHNS, CDR2 SASEGT. V shed 5 bases and J shed 3 bases, with 10 bases lying between them. The CDR3 consists of 14 residues. CDR3 sequence reads: CASSWTRANEKLFF. The CDR3 bases are TGTGCCAGCAGTTGGACAAGAGCTAATGAAAAACTGTTTTTT.

V is TRBV10-1 and J is TRBJ1-5; D is perhaps TRBD1 (6 bases). Germline V CDR1 and CDR2: WNHNN, SYGVQD (reference sequence). V lost 4 bases and J 0 bases, leaving 16 bases between the germline ends. The CDR3 has 17 residues. The CDR3 region has the DNA TGCGCCAGCAGTGCTAGTACAGGGCCCTATAGCAATCAGCCCCAGCATTTT. Translated: CASSASTGPYSNQPQHF.

The V gene is TRBV27, the J gene TRBJ1-1; D perhaps matches TRBD1 (6 bases). The V end lost 0 bases, the J end lost 7 bases, and 15 bases lay between the germline ends. Germline lookup yields CDR1 MNHEY and CDR2 SMNVEV (reference sequence). The CDR3 contains 15 residues. Here the CDR3 reads CASSLSFGTTSEAFF. DNA of the CDR3: TGTGCCAGCAGTTTATCGTTCGGGACAACAAGTGAAGCTTTCTTT.

This clone was recorded once. The chain couples TRBV19 to TRBJ2-7, with a tentative D call TRBD2 (5 bases). The CDR3 has 13 residues. Germline V gene data show CDR1 as LNHDA and CDR2 as SQIVND (reference sequence). V lost 3 bases and J lost 3, with 9 bases in between. The CDR3 coding sequence is TGTGCCAGTAGTATGCGGGCTTACTACGAGCAGTACTTC. Translation: CASSMRAYYEQYF.

This clone was seen only once. This sequence joins TRBV7-2 and TRBJ2-5; 11 bases fit TRBD2. The germline V gene encodes CDR1 SGHTA and CDR2 FQGNSA. V was clipped by 3 bases and J by 3 bases; unmatched bases: 0. The CDR3 runs 14 residues. CDR3 DNA: TGTGCCAGCAGCTTGGGACTAGCGGAAGAGACCCAGTACTTC. Translating it yields CASSLGLAEETQYF.

The V call is TRBV11-2, the J call TRBJ1-1, with a weak D call TRBD1 (5 bases). This CDR3 has 15 amino acids. The germline gives CDR1 SGHAT, CDR2 FQNNGV. The germline V and J ends were trimmed by 5 bases and 0 bases, with 13 bases remaining between them. DNA for the CDR3: TGTGCCAGCAGCCCCCGACAGTCCATGAACACTGAAGCTTTCTTT. This gives the protein CASSPRQSMNTEAFF.

The gene calls are TRBV9 and TRBJ2-3; 10 bases are a match to TRBD1. The CDR3 runs to 15 residues. Germline V gene sequence: CDR1 SGDLS, CDR2 YYNGEE. J was trimmed by 8 bases and V by 4 bases; bases with no gene match: 10. The CDR3 spells CASSPPGTGVATQYF. The CDR3 bases are TGTGCCAGCAGCCCCCCGGGGACAGGGGTGGCTACGCAGTATTTT.

CDR3 sequence reads: CASSLDPREGGYEQYF. In DNA form, the CDR3 reads TGTGCCAGCAGCTTAGATCCCCGGGAGGGTGGCTACGAGCAGTACTTC. The chain uses TRBV11-2 and TRBJ2-7, with 8 bases fitting TRBD2. Germline V lookup: CDR1 SGHAT, CDR2 FQNNGV. This CDR3 has 16 residues. V was clipped by 0 bases and J by 3 bases; unmatched bases: 7. Together with reference TRBV11-2 and TRBJ2-7, the CDR3 gives the full variable domain: EAGVAQSPRYKIIEKRQSVAFWCNPISGHATLYWYQQILGQGPKLLIQFQNNGVVDDSQLPKDRFSAERLKGVDSTLKIQPAKLEDSAVYLCASSLDPREGGYEQYFGPGTRLTVT.

The chain has TRBV5-6 and TRBJ1-1; 8 bases line up with TRBD1. The V gene end was trimmed by 4 bases and the J gene end by 5 bases; junction bases not matched to a gene: 7. From germline, CDR1 is SGHDT and CDR2 YYEEEE. The CDR3 sequence is 14 residues long. CDR3 nucleotide sequence: TGTGCCAGCAGCGCAGGGGGCGCGGGGACTGAAGCTTTCTTT. Translation gives CASSAGGAGTEAFF.

The rearrangement uses TRBV5-1 and TRBJ2-7; the match to TRBD1 covers 9 bases. The V gene end was trimmed by 3 bases and the J gene end by 3 bases; junction bases not matched to a gene: 7. The CDR3 runs 15 residues. Germline V gene sequence: CDR1 SGHRS, CDR2 YFSETQ. The CDR3 sequence: CASSSRPDRGYEQYF. The CDR3 DNA follows: TGCGCCAGCAGCTCGCGCCCGGACAGGGGCTACGAGCAGTACTTC.

V and J are TRBV5-6 and TRBJ1-2; D not resolved. Germline V gives CDR1 SGHDT, CDR2 YYEEEE. The V end lost 3 bases, the J end lost 8 bases, and 14 bases lay between the germline ends. The CDR3 is 13 amino acids. The CDR3 spells CASSSATSLGYTF. The CDR3 coding sequence is TGTGCCAGCAGCTCTGCCACATCGCTGGGCTACACCTTC.

The rearrangement links TRBV5-1 to TRBJ1-1, with D possibly matching TRBD1 (6 bases). Germline lookup yields CDR1 SGHRS and CDR2 YFSETQ. Trimming removed 4 bases from V and 1 base from J, with 11 bases in between. The CDR3 runs to 14 residues. CDR3 nucleotides: TGCGCCAGCAGCGGGGGCAGGAGGAACACTGAAGCTTTCTTT. Translating it yields CASSGGRRNTEAFF.

The rearrangement links TRBV19 to TRBJ2-6; D is possibly TRBD1 (6 bases). The germline CDR1 and CDR2 sequences are LNHDA and SQIVND (reference sequence). The length of the CDR3 is 15 residues. The V end lost 7 bases, the J end lost 4 bases, and 14 bases lay between the germline ends. The CDR3 DNA follows: TGTGCCAGTATCTCAGGGGACGCGGGGGCCAACGTCCTGACTTTC. Translated: CASISGDAGANVLTF.

V usage is TRBV4-3 and J usage is TRBJ2-1, with 7 bases fitting TRBD1. V shed 0 bases, J shed 4 bases, and the junction held 3 bases outside the gene matches. The CDR3 runs 15 residues. Per the germline V gene, CDR1 is LGHNA and CDR2 is YSLEER. CDR3 residues: CASSQEGDRYNEQFF. CDR3 DNA sequence: TGCGCCAGCAGCCAAGAGGGGGACAGATACAATGAGCAGTTCTTC.

V gene TRBV28 combines with J gene TRBJ2-5; the match to TRBD2 covers 12 bases. V shed 4 bases and J 2 bases; nucleotides not matched to a gene: 5. The length of the CDR3 is 16 residues. CDR1 is MDHEN, CDR2 SYDVKM, per germline. In DNA form, the CDR3 reads TGTGCCAGCAGTTCACGACTAGCGGGGGTTCAAGAGACCCAGTACTTC. The encoded protein is CASSSRLAGVQETQYF. Complete variable domain (other parts from reference TRBV28 and TRBJ2-5): DVKVTQSSRYLVKRTGEKVFLECVQDMDHENMFWYRQDPGLGLRLIYFSYDVKMKEKGDIPEGYSVSREKKERFSLILESASTNQTSMYLCASSSRLAGVQETQYFGPGTRLLVL.